This TCR beta chain emerged from a study of blood T cell repertoires in COVID-19. Overall study: Samples representing acute and convalescent COVID-19 were sourced from the United States, Italy and Spain. T cells, B-cell-depleted T cells, or PBMCs provided the cDNA or gDNA that served as material.

Seattle's enrolled individuals joined amid active infection and were then monitored longitudinally. Trimming left V 2 bases short and J 8 bases short, with 25 bases between. From germline, CDR1 is SGHDN and CDR2 FVKESK. This CDR3 has 18 residues. Under the authors' procedure: Reference gene primer amplification gave estimated nucleated cell counts. This table comes from immunoSEQ multiplex PCR, and its TCRdb copy is limited to in-frame clones, with some not included. V, J and clone size are taken as reported in that table, and D and trimming were inferred from the DNA itself. The repertoire holds a few hundred thousand clones, with 90% as singletons.

The V gene is TRBV14, the J gene TRBJ2-1, with a tentative D call TRBD2 (5 bases). This receptor was identified in a woman between 50 and 59 years old with COVID-19, enrolled during active disease. Sequencing used peripheral blood. CDR3 bases: TGTGCCAGCAGCCAATCATCCTGGTACCAGAGGGAGTTGGATGAGCAGTTCTTC. Translated, it gives CASSQSSWYQRELDEQFF. Supplemented by reference TRBV14 and TRBJ2-1, the full variable domain reads EAGVTQFPSHSVIEKGQTVTLRCDPISGHDNLYWYRRVMGKEIKFLLHFVKESKQDESGMPNNRFLAERTGGTYSTLKVQPAELEDSGVYFCASSQSSWYQRELDEQFFGPGTRLTVL.